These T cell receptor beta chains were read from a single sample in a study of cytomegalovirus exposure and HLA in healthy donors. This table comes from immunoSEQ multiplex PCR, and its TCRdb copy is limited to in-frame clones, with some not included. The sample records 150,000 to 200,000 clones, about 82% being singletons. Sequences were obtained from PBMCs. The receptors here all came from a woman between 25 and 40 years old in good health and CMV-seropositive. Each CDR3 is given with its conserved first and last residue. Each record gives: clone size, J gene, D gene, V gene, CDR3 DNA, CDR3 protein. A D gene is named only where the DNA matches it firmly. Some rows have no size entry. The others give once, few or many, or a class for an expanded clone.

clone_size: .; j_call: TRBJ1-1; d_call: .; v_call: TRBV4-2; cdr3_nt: TGTGCCAGCAGCCAAGTGGCAGGTATGAACACTGAAGCTTTCTTT; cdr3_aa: CASSQVAGMNTEAFF
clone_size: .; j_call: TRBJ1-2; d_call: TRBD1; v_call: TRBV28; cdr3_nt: TGTGCCAGCAGTCCAGGGGGCTTCTATGGCTACACCTTC; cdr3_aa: CASSPGGFYGYTF
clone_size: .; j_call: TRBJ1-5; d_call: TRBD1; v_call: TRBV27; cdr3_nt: TGTGCCAGCAGTTTATCGCCCGGGACAGGGGGAAGGAAGCCCCAGCATTTT; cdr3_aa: CASSLSPGTGGRKPQHF
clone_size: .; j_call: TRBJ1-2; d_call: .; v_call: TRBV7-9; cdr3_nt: TGTGCCAGCAGCTTAATTGGGCAGGAAGGTGGCTACACCTTC; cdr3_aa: CASSLIGQEGGYTF
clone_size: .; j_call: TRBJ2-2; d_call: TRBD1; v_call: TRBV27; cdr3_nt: TGTGCCAGCAGTGCTGGGACAGGGAGAGGCACCGGGGAGCTGTTTTTT; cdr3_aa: CASSAGTGRGTGELFF
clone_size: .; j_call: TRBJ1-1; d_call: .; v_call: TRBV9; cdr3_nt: TGTGCCAGCAGCGCTGGGGTGGGGGGTGACTTAACTGAAGCTTTCTTT; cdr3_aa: CASSAGVGGDLTEAFF
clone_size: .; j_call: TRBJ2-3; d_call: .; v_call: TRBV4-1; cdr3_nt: TGCGCCAGCAGCCAAGACTTGGACTACTACACAGATACGCAGTATTTT; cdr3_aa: CASSQDLDYYTDTQYF
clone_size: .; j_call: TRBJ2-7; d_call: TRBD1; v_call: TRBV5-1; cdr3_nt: TGCGCCAGCAGAGGGCAGGGGGCCTCCTACGAGCAGTACTTC; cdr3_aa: CASRGQGASYEQYF
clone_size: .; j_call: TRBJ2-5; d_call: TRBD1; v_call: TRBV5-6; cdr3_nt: TGTGCCAGCAGCTTGGGGACAGGGGTGAAGACCCAGTACTTC; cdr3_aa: CASSLGTGVKTQYF
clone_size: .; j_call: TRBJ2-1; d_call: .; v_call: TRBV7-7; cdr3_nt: TGTGCCAGCAGCTTAATGACAGAGCAGTTCTTC; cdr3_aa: CASSLMTEQFF
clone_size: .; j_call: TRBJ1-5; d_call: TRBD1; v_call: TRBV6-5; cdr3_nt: TGTGCCAGCAGGTACGGGACAGGGGTGAACAATCAGCCCCAGCATTTT; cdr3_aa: CASRYGTGVNNQPQHF
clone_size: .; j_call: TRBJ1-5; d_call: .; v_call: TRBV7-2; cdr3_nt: TGTGCCAGCAGCTTAACCGGGAGCGGATATAGCAATCAGCCCCAGCATTTT; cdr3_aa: CASSLTGSGYSNQPQHF
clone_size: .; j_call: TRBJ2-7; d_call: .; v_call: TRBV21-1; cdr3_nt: TGTGCCAGCAGCAAAGCGGCGGGGGGCTCCTACGAGCAGTACTTC; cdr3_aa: CASSKAAGGSYEQYF
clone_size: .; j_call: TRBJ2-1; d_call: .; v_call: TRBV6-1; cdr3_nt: TGTGCTTCCCAGGCGGACTATTACAATGAGCAGTTCTTC; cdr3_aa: CASQADYYNEQFF
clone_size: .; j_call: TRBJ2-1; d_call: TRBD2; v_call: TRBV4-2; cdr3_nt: TGTGCCAGCAGCCCACCCGGGACTAGCGGGGGAGGGTCGGCTGAGCAGTTCTTC; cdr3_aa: CASSPPGTSGGGSAEQFF
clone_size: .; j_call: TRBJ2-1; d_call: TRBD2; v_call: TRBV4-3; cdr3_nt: TGCGCCAGCAGCCAAGATCTAGCGGGGGGTTACAATGAGCAGTTCTTC; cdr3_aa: CASSQDLAGGYNEQFF
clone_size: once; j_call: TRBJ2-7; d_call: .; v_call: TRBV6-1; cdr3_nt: TGTGCCAGCAGTGAAGGGACATTCTCCTACGAGCAGTACTTC; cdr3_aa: CASSEGTFSYEQYF
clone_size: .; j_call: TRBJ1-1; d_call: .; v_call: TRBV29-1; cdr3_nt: TGCAGCGTTCAGGGTTTCGGCACTGAAGCTTTCTTT; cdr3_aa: CSVQGFGTEAFF
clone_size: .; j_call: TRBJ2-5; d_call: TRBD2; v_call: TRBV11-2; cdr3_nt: TGTGCCAGCAGCTCTCTACGGGGGGTCCGCAAGACCCAGTACTTC; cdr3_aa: CASSSLRGVRKTQYF
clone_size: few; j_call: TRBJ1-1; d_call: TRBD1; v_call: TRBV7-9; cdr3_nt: TGTGCCAGCAGCTCAACCGGGACAGGGGACACTGAAGCTTTCTTT; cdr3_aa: CASSSTGTGDTEAFF
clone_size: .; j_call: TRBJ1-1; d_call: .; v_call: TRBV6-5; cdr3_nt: TGTGCCAGCAGTTACTCGAGACAGACGGAAGCTTTCTTT; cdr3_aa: CASSYSRQTEAFF
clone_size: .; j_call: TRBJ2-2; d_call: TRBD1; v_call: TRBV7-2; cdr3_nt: TGTGCCAGCAGCTGGGGACAGGGGGCAAGTACCGGGGAGCTGTTTTTT; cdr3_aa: CASSWGQGASTGELFF
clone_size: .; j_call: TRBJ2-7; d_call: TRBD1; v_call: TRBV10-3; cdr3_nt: TGTGCCATAGGACAGGCCCTCTACGAGCAGTACTTC; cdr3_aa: CAIGQALYEQYF
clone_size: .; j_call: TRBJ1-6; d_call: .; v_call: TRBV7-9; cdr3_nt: TGTGCCAGCAGCTTAGCAACCAGTGATTCACCCCTCCACTTT; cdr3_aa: CASSLATSDSPLHF
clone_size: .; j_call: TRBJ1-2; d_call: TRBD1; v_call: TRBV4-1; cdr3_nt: TGCGCCAGCAGCCCTCGCTCGGGACAGGGGGTGGATGGCTACACCTTC; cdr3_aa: CASSPRSGQGVDGYTF
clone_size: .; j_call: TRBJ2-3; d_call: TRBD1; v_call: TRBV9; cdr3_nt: TGTGCCAGCAGCGAGGGACAGGGGAATACGCAGTATTTT; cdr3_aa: CASSEGQGNTQYF
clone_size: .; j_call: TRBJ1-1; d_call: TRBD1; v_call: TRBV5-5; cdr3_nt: TGTGCCAGCAGCTTTAGGGGGCCTGACACTGAAGCTTTCTTT; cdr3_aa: CASSFRGPDTEAFF
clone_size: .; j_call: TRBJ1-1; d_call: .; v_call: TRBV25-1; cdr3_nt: TGTGCCAGCAGTCGCTGGAGGAACACTGAAGCTTTCTTT; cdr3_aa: CASSRWRNTEAFF
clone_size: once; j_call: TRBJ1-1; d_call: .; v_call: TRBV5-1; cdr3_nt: TGCGCCAGCAGCTTGCTGGGAGAGGGAACTGAAGCTTTCTTT; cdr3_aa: CASSLLGEGTEAFF
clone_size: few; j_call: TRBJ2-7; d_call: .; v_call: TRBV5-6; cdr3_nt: TGTGCCAGCATTCAACAGGGCGGAAACTACGAGCAGTACTTC; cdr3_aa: CASIQQGGNYEQYF
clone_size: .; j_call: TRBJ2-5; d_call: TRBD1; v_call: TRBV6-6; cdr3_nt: TGTGCCAGCAGACCGCCAGTACAGGGGTTTGCGGAGACCCAGTACTTC; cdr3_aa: CASRPPVQGFAETQYF
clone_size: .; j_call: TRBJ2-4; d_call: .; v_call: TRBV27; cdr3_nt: TGTGCCAGCAGTCCCGCCCGGGACATTCAGTACTTC; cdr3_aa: CASSPARDIQYF
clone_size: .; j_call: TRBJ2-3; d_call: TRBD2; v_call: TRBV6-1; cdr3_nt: TGTGCCAGCAGTGACGGACTAGCGGGGGGGGATACGCAGTATTTT; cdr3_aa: CASSDGLAGGDTQYF
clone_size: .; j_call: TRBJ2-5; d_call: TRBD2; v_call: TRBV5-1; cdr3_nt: TGCGCCAGCAGCCAAGGGGGGCTAGCGGGGGGACATTCCCAAGAGACCCAGTACTTC; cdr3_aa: CASSQGGLAGGHSQETQYF